One and the same sample provided the 9 T cell receptor beta chains below, sequenced in a study of T cells in Graves' hyperthyroidism and ophthalmopathy. RNA transcripts provided the source from which TCR beta CDR3 regions were amplified. HTBI primers were used for first-round RT-PCR of the TCR CDR3. TCRdb fed the multiplex PCR reads into MiXCR, producing one record per CDR3 protein. The sample has about 500,000 distinct CDR3 sequences, 46% seen once. The sample was peripheral blood or thyroid tissue (not recorded which). All receptors derive from an adult woman with Graves' disease, either hyperthyroidism or ophthalmopathy (not recorded which).

The V gene is TRBV7-9, the J gene TRBJ2-5, with D perhaps TRBD1 or TRBD2 (5 bases each). V lost 3 bases to trimming and J lost 1 base, with 12 bases between them. Per the germline V gene, CDR1 is SEHNR and CDR2 is FQNEAQ (reference sequence). The CDR3 length is 15 residues. The CDR3 spells CASSFFLGTQETQYF. In nucleotides, the CDR3 is TGTGCCAGCAGCTTTTTTTTGGGGACCCAAGAGACCCAGTACTTC.

Details on this clonotype: A junction boundary mismatches the germline segment, possibly from a read error. The chain has TRBV7-3 and TRBJ2-6; D possibly corresponds to TRBD2 (6 bases). Germline assignment: CDR1 SGHTA and CDR2 FQGTGA. CDR3 length: 13 residues. The CDR3 here is CASSPGAGNTEAF. The CDR3 region has the DNA TGTGCCAGCAGCCCTGGCGCGGGGAACACTGAAGCTTTC.

The table lists this clonotype with many counts. CDR3: CASSYSNRMNTEAFF. The CDR3 DNA reads TGTGCCAGCAGTTACTCGAACAGGATGAACACTGAAGCTTTCTTT. The chain couples TRBV6-5 to TRBJ1-1; weak D call: TRBD1 (5 bases). The CDR3 runs to 15 residues. CDR1 and CDR2 from the germline V gene are MNHEY and SVGAGI. Trimming left V 0 bases short and J 0 bases short, with 8 bases between.

This clonotype turned up a few times. V is TRBV20-1 and J is TRBJ2-7, with D perhaps matching TRBD2 (6 bases). The length of the CDR3 is 16 residues. Trimming removed 0 bases at V and 3 bases at J, with 18 bases between. Germline loops: CDR1 DFQATT, CDR2 SNEGSKA (reference sequence). The chain's CDR3 is CSARDGERRDFYEQYF. CDR3 coding DNA: TGCAGTGCTAGAGATGGGGAGCGGAGGGATTTCTACGAGCAGTACTTC.

The V call is TRBV29-1, the J call TRBJ2-7; 10 bases are shared with TRBD2. Germline V gives CDR1 SQVTM, CDR2 ANQGSEA. The CDR3 has 13 amino acids. V gave up 6 bases and J gave up 5 bases; unmatched junction bases: 7. The CDR3: CSVVPSGSHEQYF. Here the CDR3 DNA reads TGCAGCGTCGTACCTAGCGGGAGCCACGAGCAGTACTTC.

The rearrangement links TRBV2 to TRBJ1-5; 8 nucleotides line up with TRBD1. Per germline, CDR1 SNHLY and CDR2 FYNNEI. This CDR3 spans 15 amino acids. With V trimmed by 4 bases and J by 4 bases, 6 bases remained unmatched. The CDR3 DNA reads TGTGCCAGCAGTGTCGACAGGGGTTATAATCAGCCCCAGCATTTT. It translates to CASSVDRGYNQPQHF.

The V gene is TRBV2, the J gene TRBJ2-7, with TRBD2 matching 9 bases. V was pared by 8 bases and J by 6 bases, with 8 bases of the junction left unmatched. The CDR3 sequence is 13 residues long. Germline lookup yields CDR1 SNHLY and CDR2 FYNNEI. The CDR3 reads CASRAGGLGEQYF. CDR3 in DNA: TGTGCCAGCCGAGCGGGAGGACTGGGCGAGCAGTACTTC.

The chain joins TRBV19 to TRBJ1-1, with unresolved D. The CDR3 consists of 12 residues. The V gene's germline CDR1 is LNHDA and CDR2 SQIVND (reference sequence). Trimming removed 2 bases from V and 5 bases from J, with 6 bases in between. The CDR3: CASSISVTEAFF. The CDR3 DNA follows: TGTGCCAGTAGTATATCGGTGACTGAAGCTTTCTTT.

With respect to this clonotype: Mismatch with germline at one junction end may stem from a read error. The chain joins TRBV10-3 to TRBJ1-6; TRBD1 agrees at 10 bases. Per germline, CDR1 ENHRY and CDR2 SYGVKD. This CDR3 has 14 residues. The CDR3 DNA follows: TGTGCCACCGGACAGGGGGAGCGGAATTCACCCATCCACTTT. This sequence encodes CATGQGERNSPIHF.